Below, 16 T cell receptor beta chains from the same sample are listed, as sequenced in a study of spatial heterogeneity in lung cancer. TCRdb reprocessed the 5' RACE reads via MiXCR and lists one record per CDR3 protein. This repertoire shows 17,000 or so distinct CDR3 sequences, about 6.3% found once; its top ten account for under 4.5%. The time point: sample taken at primary tumor resection. No antigen has been assigned to these receptors. Notes on the study in general: Counts of expanded alpha and beta TCRs within tumors tracked the tumor nonsynonymous mutation count.

Specimen: lung tumor tissue, collected at surgery. These receptor sequences come from a female donor with early-stage non-small cell lung cancer.

This clonotype is judged medium-sized (0.01 to 0.1%). The chain links TRBV5-1 to TRBJ2-1; 16 bases match TRBD2. Germline CDR1 reads SGHRS; CDR2 reads YFSETQ. V shed 4 bases and J 9 bases; nucleotides not matched to a gene: 7. This CDR3 comprises 16 residues. This chain's CDR3 is CASSGGLAGGPGEQFF. The DNA for the CDR3 is TGCGCCAGCAGCGGGGGACTAGCGGGAGGGCCCGGTGAGCAGTTCTTC.

This clonotype is termed medium-sized. The chain links TRBV11-2 to TRBJ1-4, with TRBD1 as a possible D gene (6 bases). Trimming pared 1 base from V and 6 bases from J, leaving 12 bases between. Looked up from germline, CDR1 is SGHAT and CDR2 is FQNNGV. The CDR3 is 15 amino acids. Here the CDR3 reads CASSLAGARDEKLFF. The CDR3, as DNA: TGTGCCAGCAGCTTAGCAGGGGCCAGGGATGAAAAACTGTTTTTT.

This clonotype is categorized as medium-sized. The chain recombines TRBV10-3 with TRBJ2-3; D is possibly TRBD2 (6 bases). V gave up 11 bases and J gave up 0 bases, with 15 bases separating them. Germline values: CDR1 ENHRY, CDR2 SYGVKD. The CDR3 consists of 14 residues. For the CDR3, the DNA is TGTGCCTCCTCCCGGGGGACTAGCACAGATACGCAGTATTTT. This gives the protein CASSRGTSTDTQYF.

This clonotype was found many times. V usage is TRBV2 and J usage is TRBJ2-2; TRBD2 matches at 10 bases. V trimming: 7 bases; J trimming: 0 bases; junction bases outside the gene matches: 5. The CDR3 runs 16 residues. Germline V gene lookup returns CDR1 SNHLY and CDR2 FYNNEI. Here the CDR3 reads CASNRGLATNTGELFF. DNA for the CDR3: TGTGCCAGCAACCGGGGACTAGCGACGAACACCGGGGAGCTGTTTTTT.

This clonotype was detected ten times or more. The chain has TRBV20-1 and TRBJ2-7; 7 bases line up with TRBD2. The CDR3 runs to 13 residues. CDR1 DFQATT and CDR2 SNEGSKA come from the germline V gene (reference sequence). Trimming took 3 bases from V and 3 from J; bases not matched to a gene: 5. The chain's CDR3 is CSARGERDYEQYF. In DNA form, the CDR3 reads TGCAGTGCTAGGGGGGAGCGGGACTACGAGCAGTACTTC.

This clonotype was found many times. The V call is TRBV7-2, the J call TRBJ2-1; D remains unclear. The CDR3 totals 14 residues. V lost 5 bases and J lost 9, with 17 bases in between. The germline V gene has CDR1 SGHTA and CDR2 FQGNSA. In nucleotides, the CDR3 is TGTGCCAGCAGCCAGGACGGGCTGAGCATTGAGCAGTTCTTC. Protein product: CASSQDGLSIEQFF.

Sample share makes this clonotype medium-sized. The chain couples TRBV6-1 to TRBJ1-2; TRBD1 is a possible D gene (5 bases). CDR1 and CDR2 from the germline V gene are MNHNS and SASEGT. This CDR3 has 15 residues. The V and J ends lost 4 bases and 5 bases respectively, with 17 bases between them. CDR3 in DNA: TGTGCCAGCAGTGGGGGCGAAAGAGAGGGTTATGGCTACACCTTC. Amino acid sequence: CASSGGEREGYGYTF.

This clonotype was detected ten times or more. This rearrangement joins TRBV7-2 to TRBJ2-5; TRBD2 aligns across 15 bases. Germline-derived CDR1 and CDR2 are SGHTA and FQGNSA. With V trimmed by 5 bases and J by 7 bases, 14 bases remained unmatched. The CDR3 spans 18 residues. The CDR3 coding sequence is TGTGCCAGCAGCGGAGCGCGGGGGACTAGCGGGAGGCCTGGGACCCAGTACTTC. Translated, it gives CASSGARGTSGRPGTQYF.

In its sample, this clonotype was seen many times. V gene TRBV2 combines with J gene TRBJ2-3; 8 bases are shared with TRBD2. Trimming cost V 3 bases and J 4 bases; bases outside gene matches: 6. This CDR3 is 15 amino acids long. Germline V gene data show CDR1 as SNHLY and CDR2 as FYNNEI. For the CDR3, the DNA is TGTGCCAGCAGTGATGGGACTAGATCGGCAGATACGCAGTATTTT. Protein: CASSDGTRSADTQYF.

About this clonotype: An end of the junction differs from the germline gene, which may be a read error. The chain carries TRBV7-9 and TRBJ1-1; D perhaps matches TRBD1 (5 bases). The CDR3 runs to 14 residues. From germline, CDR1 is SEHNR and CDR2 FQNEAQ (reference sequence). CDR3 in DNA: TGTGTCAGCTTAGCAGGGAGTGGGGTCACTGAAGCTTTCTTT. It is translated as CVSLAGSGVTEAFF.

This clonotype was seen ten or more times. The rearrangement joins TRBV6-2 or TRBV6-3 to TRBJ1-5; TRBD1 is a possible D gene (5 bases). Looked up from germline, CDR1 is MNHEY and CDR2 is SVGEGT. With 6 bases removed from V and 0 bases from J, the gap between germline ends came to 12 bases. The CDR3 spans 15 residues. As DNA, the CDR3 is TGTGCCAGCAGCGGGGGTTCGGATAGCAATCAGCCCCAGCATTTT. Its protein is CASSGGSDSNQPQHF.

This clonotype came up many times. The chain recombines TRBV27 with TRBJ1-1, with D possibly TRBD1 on 6 matching bases. Germline V gives CDR1 MNHEY, CDR2 SMNVEV (reference sequence). CDR3 size: 13 residues. Trimming left V 9 bases short and J 6 bases short, with 17 bases between. CDR3 protein: CASQSNRAPEAFF. The CDR3 DNA reads as TGTGCCAGTCAAAGCAACAGGGCTCCTGAAGCTTTCTTT.

In this sample, this clonotype turned up many times. The chain carries TRBV7-2 and TRBJ2-1; D gene uncertain. The V end was cut by 2 bases, the J end by 6 bases, with 17 bases between. Germline V CDR1 and CDR2: SGHTA, FQGNSA. This CDR3 region has 16 residues. For the CDR3, the DNA is TGTGCCAGCAGCTTACCCCTCATGGCACCCAGCAATGAGCAGTTCTTC. Residues: CASSLPLMAPSNEQFF.

This clonotype was counted at least ten times. The chain is built from TRBV30 and TRBJ2-3; possibly TRBD2 for D (6 bases). Germline V CDR1 and CDR2: GTSNPN, SVGIG (reference sequence). The V gene lost 3 bases and the J gene lost 0 bases, with 16 bases spanning the gap. This CDR3 is 16 amino acids long. This chain's CDR3 is CAWSAGPPASTDTQYF. CDR3 bases: TGTGCCTGGAGCGCGGGACCTCCTGCCAGCACAGATACGCAGTATTTT.

In its sample, this clonotype ranks as medium-sized. V gene TRBV7-9 combines with J gene TRBJ2-5, with 7 bases that match TRBD1. From germline, CDR1 is SEHNR and CDR2 FQNEAQ (reference sequence). This CDR3 has 15 residues. Germline trimming cut 5 bases from V and 1 base from J; bases unmatched to any gene: 7. Here the CDR3 DNA reads TGTGCCAGCAGCCGCCTGACAGGGCTCCAAGAGACCCAGTACTTC. Translation: CASSRLTGLQETQYF. The whole variable domain, remainder taken from reference TRBV7-9 and TRBJ2-5, is DTGVSQNPRHKITKRGQNVTFRCDPISEHNRLYWYRQTLGQGPEFLTYFQNEAQLEKSRLLSDRFSAERPKGSFSTLEIQRTEQGDSAMYLCASSRLTGLQETQYFGPGTRLLVL.

Ten or more counts support this clonotype. The chain couples TRBV25-1 to TRBJ1-1; D uncertain. The ends were cut back, 5 bases at V and 1 base at J, with 5 bases in the middle. The CDR3 covers 12 residues. Germline values: CDR1 MGHDK, CDR2 SYGVNS. This chain's CDR3 is CASSPGNTEAFF. In DNA form, the CDR3 reads TGTGCCAGCAGTCCGGGGAACACTGAAGCTTTCTTT.